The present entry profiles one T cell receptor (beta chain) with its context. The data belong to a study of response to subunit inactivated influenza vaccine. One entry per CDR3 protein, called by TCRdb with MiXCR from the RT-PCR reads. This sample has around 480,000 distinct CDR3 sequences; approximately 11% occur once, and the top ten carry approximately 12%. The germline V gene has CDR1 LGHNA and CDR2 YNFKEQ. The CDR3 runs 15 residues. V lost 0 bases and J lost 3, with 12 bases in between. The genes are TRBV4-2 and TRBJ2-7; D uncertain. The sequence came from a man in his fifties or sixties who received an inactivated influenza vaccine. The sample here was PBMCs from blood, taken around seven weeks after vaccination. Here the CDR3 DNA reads TGTGCCAGCAGCCAAGAAATACACCCCAACTACGAGCAGTACTTC. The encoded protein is CASSQEIHPNYEQYF.